This TCR beta chain comes out of a study of molecular identifiers for immune sequencing clone quantification. Naive CD8 T cells were picked out by sorting for CD8+CD4-CCR7+CD45RA+. Study findings and constraints: Spiked-in Jurkat TCR RNA corresponding to one cell was reported as detectable against approximately 900,000 naive cells.

This clonotype was detected a few times. What it binds is not known. Previously described methods and listed TCR primers produced bulk TCR libraries. TCRdb analysed the PCR reads with MiXCR anew, one entry per CDR3 protein. The profile shows hundreds of thousands of distinct CDR3 sequences, around 25% of them singletons. The germline V gene encodes CDR1 MNHNS and CDR2 SASEGT. Trimming cost V 1 base and J 2 bases; bases outside gene matches: 10. The CDR3 is 18 residues long. What was sequenced was naive CD8+ T cells from blood, with Jurkat cell RNA spiked in. The subset was: FACS-sorted CD8+CD4-CCR7+CD45RA+ naive T cells. J is TRBJ1-2 and V is TRBV6-1, with TRBD1 matching 10 bases. The receptor comes from a human donor in good health. Some libraries in this study had Jurkat cell RNA spiked in. The CDR3 sequence is CASSEVVTGGAGNYGYTF. The CDR3 nucleotides are TGTGCCAGCAGTGAAGTCGTGACAGGGGGCGCGGGAAACTATGGCTACACCTTC.